This record covers a single T cell receptor (beta chain). Its antigen is not known. Germline CDR1 reads SGHRS; CDR2 reads YFSETQ. The CDR3 spans 17 residues. The V segment lost 4 bases and the J segment 0 bases; nucleotides outside the gene matches: 7. This entry belongs to a study of T-cell memory formation after mild COVID-19. In the study overall: The TCR clusters were mostly specific to one donor.

Notes on the study in general: For contracting clones, CD4+ ones sat mainly in CM and EM, CD8+ in EMRA. There was a balanced CD4/CD8 profile in clones contracting day 15 to 85, and later expanders leaned CD4+.

TCRdb re-called the 5' RACE reads through MiXCR, storing one row per CDR3 protein. The sample contains around 130,000 distinct CDR3 sequences, about 15% of which appear only once. Sequencing input: PBMCs or a T cell subset sorted from them (not recorded which). The chain joins TRBV5-1 to TRBJ2-1; 10 bases match TRBD2. This TCR came from a man younger than 30 who had mild COVID-19 (a few samples of this study predate the infection). Cell type and time point are not known. The CDR3 DNA reads as TGCGCCAGCAGCCCGGGACTAGCGATTCCCTCCTACAATGAGCAGTTCTTC. As protein: CASSPGLAIPSYNEQFF.